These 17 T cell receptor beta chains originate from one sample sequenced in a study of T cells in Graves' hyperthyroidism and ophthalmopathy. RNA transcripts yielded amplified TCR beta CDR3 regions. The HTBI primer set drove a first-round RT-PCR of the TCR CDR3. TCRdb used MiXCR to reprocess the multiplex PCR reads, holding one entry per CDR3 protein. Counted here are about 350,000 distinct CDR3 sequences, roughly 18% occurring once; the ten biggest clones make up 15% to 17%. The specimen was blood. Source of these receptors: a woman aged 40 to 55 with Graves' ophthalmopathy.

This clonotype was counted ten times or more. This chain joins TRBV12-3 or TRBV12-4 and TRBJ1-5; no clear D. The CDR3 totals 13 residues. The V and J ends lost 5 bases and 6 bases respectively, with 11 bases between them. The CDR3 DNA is TGTGCCAGCAGTCCCCGGGCGATTCAGCCCCAGCATTTT. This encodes CASSPRAIQPQHF.

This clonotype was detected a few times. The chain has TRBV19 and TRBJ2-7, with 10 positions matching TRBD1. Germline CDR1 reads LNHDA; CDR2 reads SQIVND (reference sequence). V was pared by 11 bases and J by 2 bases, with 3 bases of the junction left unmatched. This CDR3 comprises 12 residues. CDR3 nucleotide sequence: TGTGCCTGGACAGGGGGTACCTACGAGCAGTACTTC. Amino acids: CAWTGGTYEQYF.

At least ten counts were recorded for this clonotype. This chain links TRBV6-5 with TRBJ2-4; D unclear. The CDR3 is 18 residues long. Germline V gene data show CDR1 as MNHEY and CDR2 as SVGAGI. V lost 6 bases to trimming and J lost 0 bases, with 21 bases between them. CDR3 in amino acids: CASRLNPTGPLAKNIQYF. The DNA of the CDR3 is TGTGCCAGCAGGTTAAATCCGACTGGGCCGTTAGCCAAAAACATTCAGTACTTC.

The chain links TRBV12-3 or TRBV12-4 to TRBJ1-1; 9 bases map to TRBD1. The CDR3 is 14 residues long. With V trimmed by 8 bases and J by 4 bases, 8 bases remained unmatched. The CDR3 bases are TGTGCCAGCTCTCCAGGGACAGGGTCCACTGAAGCTTTCTTT. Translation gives CASSPGTGSTEAFF.

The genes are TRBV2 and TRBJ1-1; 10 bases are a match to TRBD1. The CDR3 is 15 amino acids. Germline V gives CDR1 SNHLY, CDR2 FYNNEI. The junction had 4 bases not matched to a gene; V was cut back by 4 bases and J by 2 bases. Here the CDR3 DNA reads TGTGCCAGCAGTGGTAGGACAGGGGGAAACACTGAAGCTTTCTTT. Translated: CASSGRTGGNTEAFF. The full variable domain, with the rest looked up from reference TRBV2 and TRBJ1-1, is EPEVTQTPSHQVTQMGQEVILRCVPISNHLYFYWYRQILGQKVEFLVSFYNNEISEKSEIFDDQFSVERPDGSNFTLKIRSTKLEDSAMYFCASSGRTGGNTEAFFGQGTRLTVV.

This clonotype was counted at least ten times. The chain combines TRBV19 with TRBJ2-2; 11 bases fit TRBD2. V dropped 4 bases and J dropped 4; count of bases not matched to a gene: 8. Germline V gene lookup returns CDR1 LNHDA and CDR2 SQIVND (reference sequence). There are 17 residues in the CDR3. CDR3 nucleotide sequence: TGTGCCAGTAGTAAGGAACTAGCGGGAGCGAGCACCGGGGAGCTGTTTTTT. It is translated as CASSKELAGASTGELFF.

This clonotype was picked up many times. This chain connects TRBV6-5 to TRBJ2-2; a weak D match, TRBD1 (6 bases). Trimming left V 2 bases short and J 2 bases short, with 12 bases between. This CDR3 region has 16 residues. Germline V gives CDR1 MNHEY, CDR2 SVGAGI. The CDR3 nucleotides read TGTGCCAGCAGTTACAACGGCAGGGGAAACACCGGGGAGCTGTTTTTT. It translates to CASSYNGRGNTGELFF.

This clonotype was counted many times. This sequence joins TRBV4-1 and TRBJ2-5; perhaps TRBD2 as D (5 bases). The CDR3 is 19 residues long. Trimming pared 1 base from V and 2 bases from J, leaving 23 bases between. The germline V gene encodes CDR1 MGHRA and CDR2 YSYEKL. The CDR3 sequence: CASSQGRVGTEWRQETQYF. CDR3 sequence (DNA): TGCGCCAGCAGCCAAGGTCGGGTGGGTACAGAGTGGAGGCAAGAGACCCAGTACTTC.

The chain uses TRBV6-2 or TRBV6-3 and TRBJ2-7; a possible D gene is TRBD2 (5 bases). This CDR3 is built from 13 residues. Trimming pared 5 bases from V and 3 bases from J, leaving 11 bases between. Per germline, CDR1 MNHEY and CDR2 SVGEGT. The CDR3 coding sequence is TGTGCCAGCAGTACTCGGCGGGTCTACGAGCAGTACTTC. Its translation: CASSTRRVYEQYF.

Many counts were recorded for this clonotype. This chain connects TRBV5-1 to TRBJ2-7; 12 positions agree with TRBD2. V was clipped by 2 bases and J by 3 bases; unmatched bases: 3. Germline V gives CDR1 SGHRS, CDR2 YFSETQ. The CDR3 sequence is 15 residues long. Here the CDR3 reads CASSFRTSGIYEQYF. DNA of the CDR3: TGCGCCAGCAGCTTTAGGACTAGCGGGATCTACGAGCAGTACTTC.

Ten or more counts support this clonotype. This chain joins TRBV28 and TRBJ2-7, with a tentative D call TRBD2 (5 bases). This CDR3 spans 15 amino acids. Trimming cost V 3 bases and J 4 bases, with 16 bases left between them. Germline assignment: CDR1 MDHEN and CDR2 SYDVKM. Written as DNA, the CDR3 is TGTGCCAGCAGTTTCACGGGATACCCCCTTTACGAGCAGTACTTC. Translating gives CASSFTGYPLYEQYF.

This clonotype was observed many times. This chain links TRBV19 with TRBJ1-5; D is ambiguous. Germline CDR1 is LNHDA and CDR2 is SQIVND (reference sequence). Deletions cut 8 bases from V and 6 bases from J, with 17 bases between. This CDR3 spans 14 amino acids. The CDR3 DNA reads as TGTGCCAGTCAATCGGCCTTGCTTATTCAGCCCCAGCATTTT. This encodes CASQSALLIQPQHF.

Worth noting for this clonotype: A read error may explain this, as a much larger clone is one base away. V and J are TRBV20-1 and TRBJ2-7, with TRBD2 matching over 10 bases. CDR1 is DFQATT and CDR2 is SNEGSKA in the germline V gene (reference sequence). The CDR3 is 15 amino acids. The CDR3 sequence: CSADPTSGTNYKQYF. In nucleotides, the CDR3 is TGCAGTGCCGACCCTACTAGCGGGACAAACTACAAGCAGTACTTC.

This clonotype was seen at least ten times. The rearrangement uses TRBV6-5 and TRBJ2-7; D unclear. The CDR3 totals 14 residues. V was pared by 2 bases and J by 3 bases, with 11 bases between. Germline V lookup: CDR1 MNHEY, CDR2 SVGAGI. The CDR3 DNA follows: TGTGCCAGCAGTTACAGTCCGACGGACTACGAGCAGTACTTC. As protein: CASSYSPTDYEQYF.

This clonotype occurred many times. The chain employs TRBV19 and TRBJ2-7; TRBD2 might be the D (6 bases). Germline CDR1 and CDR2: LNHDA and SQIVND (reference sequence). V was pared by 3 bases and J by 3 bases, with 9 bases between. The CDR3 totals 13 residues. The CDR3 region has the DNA TGTGCCAGTAGTATGGGGGGTGGCTACGAGCAGTACTTC. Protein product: CASSMGGGYEQYF.

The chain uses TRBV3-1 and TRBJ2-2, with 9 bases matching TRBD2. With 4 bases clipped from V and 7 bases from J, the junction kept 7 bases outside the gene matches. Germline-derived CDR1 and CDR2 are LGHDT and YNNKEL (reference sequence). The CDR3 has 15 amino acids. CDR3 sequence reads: CASSLSGRKNGELFF. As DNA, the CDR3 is TGTGCCAGCAGCCTTAGCGGGAGAAAGAACGGGGAGCTGTTTTTT.

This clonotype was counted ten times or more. CDR3 amino acids: CASSTTGRETQYF. In nucleotides, the CDR3 is TGTGCCAGCAGTACAACAGGTCGCGAGACCCAGTACTTC. V usage is TRBV12-3 or TRBV12-4 and J usage is TRBJ2-5; possibly TRBD1 for D (5 bases). Trimming shortened V by 5 bases and J by 5 bases, and 12 bases separated the two germline ends. The CDR3 is made up of 13 amino acids.